This T cell receptor (beta chain) emerged from a study of T cell repertoires in cytomegalovirus infection. Study-wide background: Public TCR beta signatures were indicative of both CMV infection and a matching HLA type. Study-level results: HLA-C-restricted, CMV-specific TCR beta clonotypes were dominant ex vivo.

A word on this clonotype: What it binds is unknown.

Germline-derived CDR1 and CDR2 are ENHRY and SYGVKD. Trimming stripped 2 bases from V and 5 bases from J, with 9 bases between. This CDR3 has 13 residues. TCRdb ran MiXCR on the reads and lists one entry per CDR3 protein. The data contain about 740,000 distinct CDR3 sequences, 35% to 45% of them singletons. This clonotype originated in a human donor in good health (CMV status not recorded). Some clones in this sample may be carry-over from other donors' samples. The sample consisted of PBMCs. The chain is built from TRBV10-3 and TRBJ2-5, with a possible D match to TRBD1 (5 bases). CDR3 nucleotide sequence: TGTGCCATCAGTGAGACCAGGGCGGAGACCCAGTACTTC. Its translation: CAISETRAETQYF.